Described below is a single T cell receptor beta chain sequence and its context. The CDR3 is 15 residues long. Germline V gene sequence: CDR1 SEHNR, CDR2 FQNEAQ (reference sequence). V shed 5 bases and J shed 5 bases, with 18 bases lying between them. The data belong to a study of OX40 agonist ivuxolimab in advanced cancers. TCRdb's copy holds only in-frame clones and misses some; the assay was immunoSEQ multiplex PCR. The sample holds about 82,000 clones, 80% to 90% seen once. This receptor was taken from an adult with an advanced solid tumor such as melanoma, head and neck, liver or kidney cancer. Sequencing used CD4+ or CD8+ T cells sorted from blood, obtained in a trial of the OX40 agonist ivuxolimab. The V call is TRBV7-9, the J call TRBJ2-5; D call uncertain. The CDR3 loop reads CASSPVGEGRETQYF. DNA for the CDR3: TGTGCCAGCAGCCCTGTAGGTGAAGGACGGGAGACCCAGTACTTC.